One sample yielded the 15 T cell receptor beta chains listed below, sequenced in a study of CD8 T cells in ankylosing spondylitis. TCRdb independently ran MiXCR on the 5' RACE reads; one entry per CDR3 protein. The data contain about 220,000 distinct CDR3 sequences, around 6.6% of them singletons. Study conclusions and caveats: Characteristic of ankylosing spondylitis blood, it appeared, was a TCR beta motif comprising about 8 highly homologous variants.

The antigens of these receptors remain unknown. Sequencing was carried out using blood, either unsorted or a sorted T cell fraction (not recorded which). These receptor sequences come from a male donor with ankylosing spondylitis.

In this sample, this clonotype turned up many times. This chain connects TRBV5-1 to TRBJ2-7; TRBD2 might be the D (5 bases). The V gene lost 5 bases and the J gene lost 2 bases, with 5 bases spanning the gap. Germline V gene sequence: CDR1 SGHRS, CDR2 YFSETQ. This CDR3 is 11 amino acids long. The CDR3 is CASREAYEQYF. The CDR3 DNA reads as TGCGCCAGCAGGGAGGCCTACGAGCAGTACTTC.

The rearrangement links TRBV3-1 to TRBJ2-7, with 16 positions matching TRBD2. V shed 10 bases, J shed 5 bases, and the junction held 14 bases outside the gene matches. CDR1 and CDR2 (germline): LGHDT, YNNKEL (reference sequence). There are 17 residues in the CDR3. CDR3 coding DNA: TGTGCCACCCGCCCGGGACTAGCGGGAGGGCCGGGGAACGAGCAGTACTTC. Translating it yields CATRPGLAGGPGNEQYF.

This clonotype occurred a few times. This chain links TRBV6-5 with TRBJ2-4; 7 positions agree with TRBD1. This CDR3 has 15 residues. The germline V gene encodes CDR1 MNHEY and CDR2 SVGAGI. V gave up 2 bases and J gave up 1 base; unmatched junction bases: 2. In DNA form, the CDR3 reads TGTGCCAGCAGTTACCGGGGACAGGCCAAAAACATTCAGTACTTC. Protein: CASSYRGQAKNIQYF.

The chain carries TRBV7-2 and TRBJ2-7; D remains ambiguous. There are 14 residues in the CDR3. With 3 bases removed from V and 0 bases from J, the gap between germline ends came to 9 bases. Per germline, CDR1 SGHTA and CDR2 FQGNSA. Here the CDR3 reads CASSFNGPSYEQYF. Here the CDR3 DNA reads TGTGCCAGCAGCTTTAACGGTCCCTCCTACGAGCAGTACTTC.

This clonotype was recorded at least ten times. This chain uses TRBV19 with TRBJ1-5; TRBD1 aligns across 10 bases. This CDR3 is built from 15 residues. The junction had 3 bases not matched to a gene; V was cut back by 6 bases and J by 1 base. From germline, CDR1 is LNHDA and CDR2 SQIVND (reference sequence). The CDR3 loop is CASRTGGWSNQPQHF. The DNA for the CDR3 is TGTGCCAGTAGGACAGGGGGCTGGAGCAATCAGCCCCAGCATTTT.

At least ten counts were recorded for this clonotype. This sequence joins TRBV12-3 or TRBV12-4 and TRBJ1-5; a weak D match, TRBD1 (5 bases). The V end lost 2 bases, the J end lost 4 bases, and 9 bases lay between the germline ends. The CDR3 totals 14 residues. The CDR3 DNA is TGTGCCAGCAGTTTATCGACAGAGAATCAGCCCCAGCATTTT. Its protein product is CASSLSTENQPQHF.

This clonotype showed up many times. The rearrangement uses TRBV27 and TRBJ1-1; 9 bases agree with TRBD1. V gave up 6 bases and J gave up 4 bases; unmatched junction bases: 6. Germline assignment: CDR1 MNHEY and CDR2 SMNVEV (reference sequence). CDR3 length: 14 residues. Written as DNA, the CDR3 is TGTGCCAGCAGGCCCTTGACAGGGGGCACTGAAGCTTTCTTT. It is translated as CASRPLTGGTEAFF.

This chain connects TRBV29-1 to TRBJ2-3, with a possible D match to TRBD1 (6 bases). Germline values: CDR1 SQVTM, CDR2 ANQGSEA. Trimming took off 6 bases at V and 13 bases at J, with 8 bases between the two ends. CDR3 size: 8 residues. CDR3 amino acids: CSVGAEYF. The CDR3 coding sequence is TGCAGCGTGGGGGCTGAGTATTTT.

The genes are TRBV20-1 and TRBJ1-2; D is possibly TRBD1 (6 bases). V was cut by 1 base and J by 3 bases, with 9 bases left in between. The length of the CDR3 is 13 residues. CDR1 and CDR2 (germline): DFQATT, SNEGSKA (reference sequence). CDR3 nucleotides: TGCAGTGCTAGAGGGACAGATGACTATGGCTACACCTTC. Translating it yields CSARGTDDYGYTF.

In this sample, this clonotype turned up a few times. The chain combines TRBV15 with TRBJ1-5; D is perhaps TRBD1 (5 bases). CDR3 length: 15 amino acids. CDR1 is LNHNV and CDR2 is YYDKDF in the germline V gene (reference sequence). The V and J ends lost 0 bases and 1 base respectively, with 7 bases between them. The CDR3 bases are TGTGCCACCAGCAGAGACAGGGCGAGCAATCAGCCCCAGCATTTT. Protein: CATSRDRASNQPQHF.

This clonotype was picked up many times. The CDR3 loop is CASSLGRLAGLFKREQFF. CDR3 nucleotide sequence: TGTGCCAGCAGCTTAGGAAGACTAGCGGGTCTTTTCAAGCGAGAGCAGTTCTTC. This rearrangement joins TRBV11-2 to TRBJ2-1; TRBD2 matches 10 bases. Germline loops: CDR1 SGHAT, CDR2 FQNNGV. The CDR3 is 18 amino acids. J lost 10 bases, V lost 1 base, and 16 bases had no gene match.

This clonotype occurred many times. J is TRBJ1-5 and V is TRBV5-6, with D tentatively TRBD1 (5 bases). V was cut by 3 bases and J by 5 bases, with 15 bases left in between. Per the germline V gene, CDR1 is SGHDT and CDR2 is YYEEEE. This CDR3 has 15 amino acids. CDR3 region: CASSWGGATDQPQHF. The CDR3 DNA sequence: TGTGCCAGCAGCTGGGGTGGGGCGACAGATCAGCCCCAGCATTTT.

This clonotype came up a few times. The chain couples TRBV9 to TRBJ1-1; D gene ambiguous. Per germline, CDR1 SGDLS and CDR2 YYNGEE. The ends were cut back, 6 bases at V and 8 bases at J, with 20 bases in the middle. This CDR3 has 14 residues. The CDR3 is CASKPMTGTKEAFF. The CDR3 DNA follows: TGTGCCAGCAAACCGATGACGGGAACTAAAGAAGCTTTCTTT.

The chain recombines TRBV4-3 with TRBJ2-7; the D is unclear. This CDR3 is 14 amino acids long. V lost 2 bases and J 2 bases, leaving 10 bases between the germline ends. The germline V gene has CDR1 LGHNA and CDR2 YSLEER. The DNA of the CDR3 is TGCGCCAGCAGCCAATACCCCCTTCCCTACGAGCAGTACTTC. This encodes CASSQYPLPYEQYF.

This clonotype was recorded at least ten times. In nucleotides, the CDR3 is TGCGCCAGCAGCCAAGGGACTAGCGGGTACTACGAGCAGTACTTC. It specifies CASSQGTSGYYEQYF. The J gene is TRBJ2-7, the V gene TRBV4-1, with 11 bases fitting TRBD2. The CDR3 runs to 15 residues. The junction had 2 bases not matched to a gene; V was cut back by 1 base and J by 3 bases. CDR1 and CDR2 from the germline V gene are MGHRA and YSYEKL.